The 18 T cell receptor beta chains in this list originate from one sample, sequenced in a study of T cells after yellow fever vaccination. TCRdb fed the 5' RACE reads into MiXCR, producing one record per CDR3 protein. This table has about 340,000 distinct CDR3 sequences, about 8.7% appearing once. The material sequenced was PBMCs, taken on the day of the first yellow fever vaccination. The receptors were sampled from a young man who received the YFV17D yellow fever vaccine.

The rearrangement joins TRBV5-6 to TRBJ1-1; 7 nucleotides agree with TRBD1. The germline gives CDR1 SGHDT, CDR2 YYEEEE. The J segment lost 5 bases and the V segment lost 4 bases, leaving 8 bases of the junction unmatched. The CDR3 has 14 residues. CDR3 loop: CASSHRQGHTEAFF. In nucleotides, the CDR3 is TGTGCCAGCAGCCACCGACAGGGACATACTGAAGCTTTCTTT.

The chain carries TRBV20-1 and TRBJ2-3; 8 bases align to TRBD2. This CDR3 comprises 15 residues. The V segment lost 4 bases and the J segment 1 base; nucleotides outside the gene matches: 7. The germline V gene encodes CDR1 DFQATT and CDR2 SNEGSKA (reference sequence). The CDR3 DNA reads as TGCAGTGCTATTCTCGCGGGGGGCCGCACAGATACGCAGTATTTT. It translates to CSAILAGGRTDTQYF.

The V gene is TRBV6-5, the J gene TRBJ1-5, with TRBD1 as a possible D gene (6 bases). The CDR3 is 16 amino acids. Germline CDR1 reads MNHEY; CDR2 reads SVGAGI. V was clipped by 5 bases and J by 0 bases, with 14 bases between them. The CDR3 nucleotides read TGTGCCAGCAGTCTACATGGGACAACTAGCAATCAGCCCCAGCATTTT. Amino acid sequence: CASSLHGTTSNQPQHF.

V is TRBV20-1 and J is TRBJ2-1, with TRBD1 matching over 8 bases. The ends lost 8 bases at V and 6 bases at J; junction bases unmatched: 9. Germline CDR1 DFQATT, CDR2 SNEGSKA (reference sequence). There are 13 residues in the CDR3. This CDR3 reads CSTNGQGFNEQFF. The CDR3 coding sequence is TGCAGTACTAACGGACAGGGATTCAATGAGCAGTTCTTC.

This clonotype was detected a few times. The genes are TRBV2 and TRBJ2-7, with D tentatively TRBD2 (6 bases). V dropped 6 bases and J dropped 2 bases, with 8 bases sitting between them. CDR1 and CDR2 (germline): SNHLY, FYNNEI. The CDR3 is 12 residues long. The CDR3 nucleotides are TGTGCCAGCAGGTCTAGCGCCTACGAGCAGTACTTC. Protein sequence: CASRSSAYEQYF.

This clonotype has a count of ten or more. The V call is TRBV10-3, the J call TRBJ2-7, with D possibly being TRBD2 (5 bases). The V and J ends lost 3 bases and 9 bases respectively, with 12 bases between them. In germline, CDR1 is ENHRY, CDR2 SYGVKD. The CDR3 runs 12 residues. The CDR3, as DNA: TGTGCCATCAGTGATGATCGGGGATCGCAGTACGTC. As protein: CAISDDRGSQYV.

This clonotype was picked up many times. The chain combines TRBV5-8 with TRBJ2-1, with TRBD2 matching 12 bases. CDR1 is SGHTS and CDR2 is YDEGEE in the germline V gene. The CDR3 is 15 residues long. V shed 3 bases, J shed 3 bases, and the junction held 1 base outside the gene matches. The CDR3 DNA is TGTGCCAGCAGCTCACTAGCGGGGGGCTACAATGAGCAGTTCTTC. It translates to CASSSLAGGYNEQFF.

The chain joins TRBV11-1 to TRBJ2-3, with D unresolved. V dropped 1 base and J dropped 6 bases, with 8 bases sitting between them. This CDR3 contains 13 residues. CDR1 and CDR2 from the germline V gene are SGHAT and FQDESV (reference sequence). CDR3 bases: TGTGCCAGCAGCTTAGATACGCCCGATACGCAGTATTTT. Protein: CASSLDTPDTQYF. Variable domain in full (rest from reference TRBV11-1 and TRBJ2-3): EAEVAQSPRYKITEKSQAVAFWCDPISGHATLYWYRQILGQGPELLVQFQDESVVDDSQLPKDRFSAERLKGVDSTLKIQPAELGDSAMYLCASSLDTPDTQYFGPGTRLTVL.

The V gene is TRBV11-2, the J gene TRBJ1-2; D is perhaps TRBD1 (6 bases). CDR3 length equals 16 residues. CDR1 SGHAT and CDR2 FQNNGV come from the germline V gene. V lost 5 bases and J 4 bases, leaving 20 bases between the germline ends. The DNA for the CDR3 is TGTGCCAGCAGCCAAGGGGGGGCAGGACGTGGCTATGGCTACACCTTC. It codes for CASSQGGAGRGYGYTF.

The genes are TRBV7-3 and TRBJ2-3; D unresolved. The CDR3 spans 14 residues. In germline, CDR1 is SGHTA, CDR2 FQGTGA. The V end was cut by 1 base, the J end by 2 bases, with 7 bases between. This CDR3 is CASSLMQTTDTQYF. The CDR3 nucleotides are TGTGCCAGCAGCTTAATGCAGACCACAGATACGCAGTATTTT.

This clonotype was observed many times. CDR3: CASSLAGRDYEQYV. The CDR3, as DNA: TGCGCCAGCAGCTTGGCAGGGCGGGACTACGAGCAGTACGTC. The chain has TRBV5-1 and TRBJ2-7, with D perhaps TRBD2 (6 bases). The CDR3 runs to 14 residues. Germline assignment: CDR1 SGHRS and CDR2 YFSETQ. V dropped 0 bases and J dropped 3 bases, with 10 bases sitting between them.

This clonotype turned up a few times. This chain joins TRBV7-2 and TRBJ2-3; 9 bases align to TRBD2. The CDR3 consists of 15 residues. Germline trimming cut 2 bases from V and 6 bases from J; bases unmatched to any gene: 6. CDR1 and CDR2 (germline): SGHTA, FQGNSA. DNA of the CDR3: TGTGCCAGCAGCTTAATAGCGGGGGCGGGGGATACGCAGTATTTT. It codes for CASSLIAGAGDTQYF.

The chain carries TRBV2 and TRBJ1-5; D is undetermined. The length of the CDR3 is 15 residues. Germline CDR1 SNHLY, CDR2 FYNNEI. Trimming removed 1 base from V and 0 bases from J, with 7 bases in between. CDR3 protein: CASSEGRISNQPQHF. The CDR3 DNA reads TGTGCCAGCAGTGAAGGCCGGATTAGCAATCAGCCCCAGCATTTT.

The gene calls are TRBV29-1 and TRBJ2-5; 7 nucleotides line up with TRBD1. The ends lost 3 bases at V and 0 bases at J; junction bases unmatched: 4. The germline V gene encodes CDR1 SQVTM and CDR2 ANQGSEA. The CDR3 sequence is 14 residues long. CDR3 sequence reads: CSVENRGNQETQYF. The CDR3 bases are TGCAGCGTTGAGAACAGGGGAAACCAAGAGACCCAGTACTTC.

The V gene is TRBV18, the J gene TRBJ2-5; no clear D. CDR3 length: 15 amino acids. Looked up from germline, CDR1 is KGHSH and CDR2 is LQKENI. The V end lost 1 base, the J end lost 2 bases, and 11 bases lay between the germline ends. CDR3 in amino acids: CASSPRSDLQETQYF. The DNA of the CDR3 is TGTGCCAGCTCACCACGGAGCGACCTTCAAGAGACCCAGTACTTC. Based on the CDR3 plus reference TRBV18 and TRBJ2-5, the full variable domain is NAGVMQNPRHLVRRRGQEARLRCSPMKGHSHVYWYRQLPEEGLKFMVYLQKENIIDESGMPKERFSAEFPKEGPSILRIQQVVRGDSAAYFCASSPRSDLQETQYFGPGTRLLVL.

V is TRBV19 and J is TRBJ2-2, with D possibly called TRBD1 or TRBD2 (5 bases each). Trimming stripped 6 bases from V and 7 bases from J, with 12 bases between. The length of the CDR3 is 13 residues. The germline V gene encodes CDR1 LNHDA and CDR2 SQIVND (reference sequence). The CDR3 loop reads CASRRGQGGELFF. CDR3 nucleotides: TGTGCCAGTAGACGGGGTCAGGGCGGGGAGCTGTTTTTT.

The chain carries TRBV10-3 and TRBJ2-7; 7 bases map to TRBD1. V dropped 3 bases and J dropped 3; count of bases not matched to a gene: 14. The CDR3 has 17 residues. Germline values: CDR1 ENHRY, CDR2 SYGVKD. CDR3 region: CAISEGGTGAPRYEQYV. The CDR3 DNA reads as TGTGCCATCAGTGAAGGGGGAACAGGGGCACCCCGCTACGAGCAGTACGTC.

This clonotype was seen more than once but under ten times. V gene TRBV12-3 or TRBV12-4 combines with J gene TRBJ2-5; D ambiguous. The V end was cut by 6 bases, the J end by 4 bases, with 12 bases between. There are 13 residues in the CDR3. The CDR3 region has the DNA TGTGCCAGCAGCCTCGTAAGGGTAGAGACCCAGTACTTC. It codes for CASSLVRVETQYF.